Here is one T cell receptor beta chain with its context. The target antigen is unknown. Uncontrolled infection, other autoimmune disease, pregnancy or lactation excluded patients. Any symptoms of ophthalmopathy came after the first hyperthyroidism diagnosis, from which the blood sample dates. The data were taken from a study of T cells in Graves' hyperthyroidism and ophthalmopathy. About the study: Peripheral blood sampling occurred at initial diagnosis, before any treatment. Study-level results: A model built on 13 V-J features separated ophthalmopathy from stable hyperthyroidism.

The CDR3 regions of TCR beta were amplified from RNA transcripts. A set of HTBI primers served as the primers for a first-round RT-PCR of the TCR CDR3. MiXCR, applied by TCRdb to the multiplex PCR reads, yields one record per CDR3 protein. The data hold around 290,000 distinct CDR3 sequences, with 10% to 15% observed a single time. The CDR3 loop spans 16 amino acids. Germline values: CDR1 MDHEN, CDR2 SYDVKM. V was clipped by 5 bases and J by 8 bases, with 24 bases between them. The TCR was taken from a woman aged 30 to 39 with Graves' hyperthyroidism that later progressed to Graves' ophthalmopathy. Input material: blood. The chain has TRBV28 and TRBJ1-1, with a possible D match to TRBD1 (5 bases). CDR3: CASSSRGGPEGREAFF. CDR3 nucleotide sequence: TGTGCCAGCAGTAGCCGAGGCGGGCCCGAGGGGCGCGAAGCTTTCTTT.